The T cell receptor (beta chain) under discussion was sequenced for a study of blood T cell repertoires in COVID-19. This CDR3 comprises 12 residues. V gave up 8 bases and J gave up 0 bases, with 8 bases separating them. CDR1 and CDR2 from the germline V gene are MNHEY and SMNVEV (reference sequence). This table comes from immunoSEQ multiplex PCR, and its TCRdb copy is limited to in-frame clones, with some not included. The sample has roughly 110,000 clones, about 85% seen once. Material for sequencing was peripheral blood. The TCR originated in a middle-aged man with acute or convalescent COVID-19. The chain combines TRBV27 with TRBJ2-7, with a weak D call TRBD2 (6 bases). The CDR3 loop reads CASGGVSYEQYF. The DNA of the CDR3 is TGTGCCAGCGGCGGGGTCTCCTACGAGCAGTACTTC.